The rows below give T cell receptor beta chains drawn from one sample of a study of T-cell reconstitution after alpha-beta-depleted transplantation in children. Each CDR3 protein gets one entry after TCRdb re-called the PCR reads with MiXCR. The sample has more than 25,000 distinct CDR3 sequences, roughly 6.3% seen once. The starting material was PBMCs, mostly from graft donor cells, obtained 180 days after TCRalphabeta/CD19-depleted stem cell transplant. Receptors originate from a male patient younger than 18 who had a stem cell transplant for acute myeloid leukemia, so the T cells may come from the graft donor. Each CDR3 is given with its conserved first and last residue. Fields, in order: J gene, clone size, D gene, V gene, CDR3 DNA, CDR3 protein. The D gene is left open where the match is weak. Size is stated as once, few, many, or a class for an expanded clone.

J: TRBJ2-2; size: many; D: TRBD2; V: TRBV12-3/TRBV12-4; DNA: TGTGCCAGCATCGCCCTAGCGGGAGGTAGCACCGGGGAGCTGTTTTTT; CDR3: CASIALAGGSTGELFF
J: TRBJ1-4; size: many; D: TRBD1; V: TRBV28; DNA: TGTGCCAGCAGTTCCCCACAGGGGGCTAATGAAAAACTGTTTTTT; CDR3: CASSSPQGANEKLFF
J: TRBJ1-2; size: many; D: -; V: TRBV3-1; DNA: TGTGCCAGCAGCCAAATCGGCGGCGGGCGACTACGTCGCTATGGCTACACCTTC; CDR3: CASSQIGGGRLRRYGYTF
J: TRBJ2-3; size: many; D: -; V: TRBV20-1; DNA: TGCAGTGCCACGGGGCTCTACACAGATACGCAGTATTTT; CDR3: CSATGLYTDTQYF
J: TRBJ1-3; size: many; D: -; V: TRBV28; DNA: TGTGCCAGCAGCCAAATGGGCAAATTGGGAAACACCATATATTTT; CDR3: CASSQMGKLGNTIYF
J: TRBJ1-1; size: many; D: -; V: TRBV24-1; DNA: TGTGCCACCACTGCTGGGCGGTCGAACACTGAAGCTTTCTTT; CDR3: CATTAGRSNTEAFF
J: TRBJ2-7; size: many; D: TRBD1; V: TRBV15; DNA: TGTGCCACCAGCAGAGGGGGACAGGAGCACGAGCAGTACTTC; CDR3: CATSRGGQEHEQYF
J: TRBJ1-1; size: many; D: -; V: TRBV5-1; DNA: TGCGCCAGCCGACACACCAGGGCAAACATGAACACTGAAGCTTTCTTT; CDR3: CASRHTRANMNTEAFF
J: TRBJ2-4; size: many; D: -; V: TRBV6-6; DNA: TGTGCCAGCAGGACCGGGACTGAAAAAAACATTCAGTACTTC; CDR3: CASRTGTEKNIQYF
J: TRBJ2-3; size: many; D: -; V: TRBV20-1; DNA: TGCAGTGCCGAGGGGAGAACTAGCACAGATACGCAGTATTTT; CDR3: CSAEGRTSTDTQYF
J: TRBJ1-4; size: many; D: -; V: TRBV25-1; DNA: TGTGCCAGCAGCGCTAACAGGGTAACGAATGAAAAACTGTTTTTT; CDR3: CASSANRVTNEKLFF
J: TRBJ1-5; size: many; D: TRBD1; V: TRBV9; DNA: TGTGCCAGCAGCATGGGACAGGGTAATCAGCCCCAGCATTTT; CDR3: CASSMGQGNQPQHF
J: TRBJ2-3; size: many; D: TRBD2; V: TRBV7-2; DNA: TGTGCCAGCAGCTTCTATCCTAGCGGGAGTTCTACAGATACGCAGTATTTT; CDR3: CASSFYPSGSSTDTQYF
J: TRBJ2-1; size: many; D: -; V: TRBV28; DNA: TGTGCCAGCAGCCCGACTAGCTCCTACAATGAGCAGTTCTTC; CDR3: CASSPTSSYNEQFF
J: TRBJ2-2; size: many; D: -; V: TRBV7-7; DNA: TGTGCTAGCAGCCCGGGGAAAATTGGGGAGCTGTTTTTT; CDR3: CASSPGKIGELFF
J: TRBJ1-2; size: many; D: TRBD1; V: TRBV7-9; DNA: TGTGCCAGCAGCGGACAGGGCAACTATGGCTACACCTTC; CDR3: CASSGQGNYGYTF
J: TRBJ2-1; size: many; D: -; V: TRBV3-1; DNA: TGTGCCAGCAGCCTCGGGTCCCTGGGGGGCAATGAGCAGTTCTTC; CDR3: CASSLGSLGGNEQFF
J: TRBJ2-1; size: many; D: TRBD2; V: TRBV7-2; DNA: TGTGCCAGCAGCTCAACCGTCGCTAGCGGCAATGAGCAGTTCTTC; CDR3: CASSSTVASGNEQFF
J: TRBJ1-1; size: many; D: -; V: TRBV5-1; DNA: TGCGCCAGCAGCTTACAGGGAATGAACACTGAAGCTTTCTTT; CDR3: CASSLQGMNTEAFF
J: TRBJ2-5; size: many; D: -; V: TRBV18; DNA: TGTGCCAGCTCAACACAGTACCAAGAGACCCAGTACTTC; CDR3: CASSTQYQETQYF
J: TRBJ2-7; size: many; D: TRBD2; V: TRBV28; DNA: TGTGCCAGCAGTCTAGCGGGAGGGCCGTACGAGCAGTACTTC; CDR3: CASSLAGGPYEQYF
J: TRBJ2-2; size: many; D: -; V: TRBV7-2; DNA: TGTGCCAGCAGCTTAGAGTTGAGGGGGTCAGGGGAGCTGTTTTTT; CDR3: CASSLELRGSGELFF
J: TRBJ2-3; size: many; D: -; V: TRBV27; DNA: TGTGCCAGCAGTAGCGGCTGGGGCACAGATACGCAGTATTTT; CDR3: CASSSGWGTDTQYF
J: TRBJ1-1; size: few; D: -; V: TRAV8-5; DNA: TGTGCCAGCAGGTCAGACAGGGGAATGAACACTGAAGCTTTCTTT; CDR3: CASRSDRGMNTEAFF
J: TRBJ2-5; size: many; D: -; V: TRBV29-1; DNA: TGCAGCGTTGACACACAGCTTCGGCCGGAGACCCAGTACTTC; CDR3: CSVDTQLRPETQYF
J: TRBJ2-5; size: many; D: -; V: TRBV11-2; DNA: TGTGCCAGCAGCTTAGATTGGGAGACCCAGTACTTC; CDR3: CASSLDWETQYF
J: TRBJ2-6; size: many; D: -; V: TRBV28; DNA: TGTGCCTCCCTCGGGGCCAGCTATAGGGCCAACGTCCTGACTTTC; CDR3: CASLGASYRANVLTF
J: TRBJ2-1; size: many; D: -; V: TRBV27; DNA: TGTGCCAGCAGTTCCGCCAGCTCCTACAATGAGCAGTTCTTC; CDR3: CASSSASSYNEQFF
J: TRBJ1-6; size: many; D: TRBD1; V: TRBV18; DNA: TGTGCCAGCTCACCGGGACAGGGGAACTCACCCCTCCACTTT; CDR3: CASSPGQGNSPLHF